Below, 4 T cell receptor beta chains from the same sample are listed, as sequenced in a study of cytomegalovirus exposure and HLA in healthy donors. The data were produced by immunoSEQ multiplex PCR, yet TCRdb's version contains in-frame clones alone and is incomplete. The table has 300,000 or so clones, roughly 87% seen once. What was sequenced was PBMCs. These TCRs come from a young man in good health and CMV-seronegative.

V usage is TRBV5-1 and J usage is TRBJ1-6, with 8 nucleotides matching TRBD1. Germline V gene lookup returns CDR1 SGHRS and CDR2 YFSETQ. V lost 0 bases and J lost 13; bases outside the gene matches: 15. This CDR3 comprises 17 residues. CDR3 sequence (DNA): TGCGCCAGCAGCTTGGCAACGACAGGGGTTAGGTCGTTGCCCCTCCACTTT. Amino acid sequence: CASSLATTGVRSLPLHF. The full variable domain, with the rest looked up from reference TRBV5-1 and TRBJ1-6, is KAGVTQTPRYLIKTRGQQVTLSCSPISGHRSVSWYQQTPGQGLQFLFEYFSETQRNKGNFPGRFSGRQFSNSRSEMNVSTLELGDSALYLCASSLATTGVRSLPLHFGNGTRLTVT.

V is TRBV7-7 and J is TRBJ2-5; 10 bases are shared with TRBD1. The CDR3 runs to 14 residues. The V segment lost 4 bases and the J segment 5 bases; nucleotides outside the gene matches: 4. Germline values: CDR1 SSHAT, CDR2 FNYEAQ (reference sequence). The CDR3 DNA reads as TGTGCCAGCAGCTCGACAGGGGGCAGGGAGACCCAGTACTTC. Its translation: CASSSTGGRETQYF. Full variable domain (outside the CDR3, taken from reference TRBV7-7 and TRBJ2-5): GAGVSQSPRYKVTKRGQDVTLRCDPISSHATLYWYQQALGQGPEFLTYFNYEAQPDKSGLPSDRFSAERPEGSISTLTIQRTEQRDSAMYRCASSSTGGRETQYFGPGTRLLVL.

In its sample, this clone was seen once. J is TRBJ2-3 and V is TRBV6-5; 9 nucleotides align to TRBD1. Germline values: CDR1 MNHEY, CDR2 SVGAGI. J lost 3 bases, V lost 2 bases, and 0 bases had no gene match. The CDR3 consists of 14 residues. The CDR3 bases are TGTGCCAGCAGTTACGGGACAGGGACAGATACGCAGTATTTT. This codes for CASSYGTGTDTQYF.

This clone was seen only once. The chain carries TRBV5-1 and TRBJ2-1, with 8 bases lining up with TRBD2. This CDR3 has 16 residues. The germline V gene has CDR1 SGHRS and CDR2 YFSETQ. The ends lost 0 bases at V and 4 bases at J; junction bases unmatched: 6. This chain's CDR3 is CASSLGVTSAYNEQFF. The CDR3 DNA sequence: TGCGCCAGCAGCTTGGGGGTGACTAGCGCTTACAATGAGCAGTTCTTC.